This T cell receptor beta chain was sequenced for a study of T cells after yellow fever vaccination. Trimming cost V 1 base and J 0 bases, with 6 bases left between them. This CDR3 is 15 amino acids long. CDR1 and CDR2 from the germline V gene are KGHDR and SFDVKD. Whole-study findings and limits: In post-booster samples, most primary-vaccination clones reappeared (about 97% CD4, about 90% CD8). Only a small proportion of the clonotypes turned up in both the CD4 and the CD8 compartments, likely arising from convergent recombination.

Comments on this clonotype: The antigen is unknown.

One entry per CDR3 protein results from TCRdb running MiXCR on the 5' RACE reads. Among about 400,000 distinct CDR3 sequences, approximately 5.7% were seen once, and the ten largest hold about 15%. Sequenced here: PBMCs, sampled 5 days after the yellow fever booster vaccination. The clonotype comes from a man aged 30-40 years who received the YFV17D yellow fever vaccine. This sequence joins TRBV24-1 and TRBJ2-1; maybe TRBD1 (5 bases). The CDR3 spells CATSDLQDSYNEQFF. As DNA, the CDR3 is TGTGCCACCAGTGATTTACAGGACTCCTACAATGAGCAGTTCTTC.